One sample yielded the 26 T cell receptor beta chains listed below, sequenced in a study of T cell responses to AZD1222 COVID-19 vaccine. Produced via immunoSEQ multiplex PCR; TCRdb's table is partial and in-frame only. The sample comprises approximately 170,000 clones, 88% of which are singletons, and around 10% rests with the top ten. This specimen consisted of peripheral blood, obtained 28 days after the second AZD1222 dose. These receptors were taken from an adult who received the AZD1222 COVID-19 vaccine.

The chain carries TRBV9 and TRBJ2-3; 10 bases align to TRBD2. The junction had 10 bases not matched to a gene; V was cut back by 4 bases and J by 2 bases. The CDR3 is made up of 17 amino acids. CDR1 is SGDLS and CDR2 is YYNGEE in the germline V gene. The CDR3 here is CASSPRASGGLTDTQYF. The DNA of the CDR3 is TGTGCCAGCAGCCCCCGAGCTAGCGGGGGTCTCACAGATACGCAGTATTTT.

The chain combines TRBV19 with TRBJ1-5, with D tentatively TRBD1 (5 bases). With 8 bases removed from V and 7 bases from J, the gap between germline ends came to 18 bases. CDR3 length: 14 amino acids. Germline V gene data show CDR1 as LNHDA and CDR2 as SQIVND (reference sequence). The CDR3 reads CASWGVGETQPQHF. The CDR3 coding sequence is TGTGCCAGTTGGGGGGTGGGGGAAACCCAGCCCCAGCATTTT.

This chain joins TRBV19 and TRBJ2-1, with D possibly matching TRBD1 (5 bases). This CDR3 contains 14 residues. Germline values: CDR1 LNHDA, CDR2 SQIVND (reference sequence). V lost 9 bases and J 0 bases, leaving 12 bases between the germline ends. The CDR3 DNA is TGTGCCAGCGACAGTGGAAGCTCCTACAATGAGCAGTTCTTC. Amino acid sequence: CASDSGSSYNEQFF. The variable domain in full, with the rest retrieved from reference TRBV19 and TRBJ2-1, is DGGITQSPKYLFRKEGQNVTLSCEQNLNHDAMYWYRQDPGQGLRLIYYSQIVNDFQKGDIAEGYSVSREKKESFPLTVTSAQKNPTAFYLCASDSGSSYNEQFFGPGTRLTVL.

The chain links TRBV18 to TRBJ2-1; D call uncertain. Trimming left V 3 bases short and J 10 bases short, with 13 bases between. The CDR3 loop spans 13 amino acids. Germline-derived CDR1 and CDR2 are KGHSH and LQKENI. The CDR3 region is CASSPLRTEEQFF. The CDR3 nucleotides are TGTGCCAGCTCACCTCTGCGCACAGAAGAGCAGTTCTTC.

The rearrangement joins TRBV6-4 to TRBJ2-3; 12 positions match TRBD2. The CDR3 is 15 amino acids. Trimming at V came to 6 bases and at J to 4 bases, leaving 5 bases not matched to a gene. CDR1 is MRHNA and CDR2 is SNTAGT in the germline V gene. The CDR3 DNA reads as TGTGCCAGCAGCGCACTAGCGGGGGGTGCAGATACGCAGTATTTT. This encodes CASSALAGGADTQYF.

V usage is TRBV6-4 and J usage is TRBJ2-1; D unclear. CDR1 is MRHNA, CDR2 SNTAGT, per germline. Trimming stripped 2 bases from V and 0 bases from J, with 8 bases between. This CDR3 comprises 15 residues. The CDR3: CASSDTGGSYNEQFF. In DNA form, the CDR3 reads TGTGCCAGCAGTGACACGGGTGGCTCCTACAATGAGCAGTTCTTC.

The CDR3 DNA sequence: TGCGCCAGCAGCGAGGACAGGGGCAGCACAGATACGCAGTATTTT. This encodes CASSEDRGSTDTQYF. The chain recombines TRBV5-1 with TRBJ2-3, with 9 bases fitting TRBD1. Trimming removed 4 bases from V and 0 bases from J; junction bases left unmatched: 3. The germline CDR1 and CDR2 sequences are SGHRS and YFSETQ. This CDR3 region has 15 residues.

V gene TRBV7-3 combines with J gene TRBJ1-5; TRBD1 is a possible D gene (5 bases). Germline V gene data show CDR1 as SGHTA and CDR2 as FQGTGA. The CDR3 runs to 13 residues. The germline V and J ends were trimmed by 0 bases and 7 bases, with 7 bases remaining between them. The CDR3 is CASSLTGGQPQHF. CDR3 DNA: TGTGCCAGCAGCTTAACGGGGGGACAGCCCCAGCATTTT. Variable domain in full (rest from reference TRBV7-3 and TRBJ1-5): GAGVSQTPSNKVTEKGKYVELRCDPISGHTALYWYRQSLGQGPEFLIYFQGTGAADDSGLPNDRFFAVRPEGSVSTLKIQRTERGDSAVYLCASSLTGGQPQHFGDGTRLSIL.

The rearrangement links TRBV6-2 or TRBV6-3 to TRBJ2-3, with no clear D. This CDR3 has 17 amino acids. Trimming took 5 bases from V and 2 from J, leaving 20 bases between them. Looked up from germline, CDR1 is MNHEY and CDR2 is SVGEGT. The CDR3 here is CASSTLLRGSYTDTQYF. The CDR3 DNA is TGTGCCAGCAGTACCCTTTTAAGAGGCTCCTACACAGATACGCAGTATTTT.

The CDR3 reads CASSGTGGFNTEAFF. In DNA form, the CDR3 reads TGCGCCAGCAGCGGGACAGGGGGCTTTAACACTGAAGCTTTCTTT. V and J are TRBV5-1 and TRBJ1-1; 12 bases map to TRBD1. This CDR3 contains 15 residues. CDR1 is SGHRS and CDR2 is YFSETQ in the germline V gene. The V and J ends lost 4 bases and 2 bases, in that order; junction bases with no gene match: 3. Based on the CDR3 plus reference TRBV5-1 and TRBJ1-1, the full variable domain is KAGVTQTPRYLIKTRGQQVTLSCSPISGHRSVSWYQQTPGQGLQFLFEYFSETQRNKGNFPGRFSGRQFSNSRSEMNVSTLELGDSALYLCASSGTGGFNTEAFFGQGTRLTVV.

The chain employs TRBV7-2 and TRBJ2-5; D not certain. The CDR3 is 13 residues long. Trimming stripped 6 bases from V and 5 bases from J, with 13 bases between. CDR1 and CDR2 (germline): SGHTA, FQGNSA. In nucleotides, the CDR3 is TGTGCCAGCAGTCCACCTCATAGTGAGACCCAGTACTTC. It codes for CASSPPHSETQYF. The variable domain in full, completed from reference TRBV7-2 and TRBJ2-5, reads GAGVSQSPSNKVTEKGKDVELRCDPISGHTALYWYRQSLGQGLEFLIYFQGNSAPDKSGLPSDRFSAERTGGSVSTLTIQRTQQEDSAVYLCASSPPHSETQYFGPGTRLLVL.

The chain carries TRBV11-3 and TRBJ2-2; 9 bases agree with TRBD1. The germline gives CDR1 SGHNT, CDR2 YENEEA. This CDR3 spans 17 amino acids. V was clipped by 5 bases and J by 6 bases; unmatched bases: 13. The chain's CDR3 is CASSLSTGTGTAGELFF. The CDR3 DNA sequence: TGTGCCAGCAGCCTGTCGACCGGGACAGGGACCGCCGGGGAGCTGTTTTTT.

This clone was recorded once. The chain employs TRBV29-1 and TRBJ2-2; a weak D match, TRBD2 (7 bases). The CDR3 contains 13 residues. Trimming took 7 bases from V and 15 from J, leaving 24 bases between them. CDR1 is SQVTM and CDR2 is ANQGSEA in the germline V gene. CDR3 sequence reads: CSAEGLPGGRVFF. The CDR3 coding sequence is TGCAGCGCTGAGGGGTTACCGGGGGGCCGGGTGTTTTTT.

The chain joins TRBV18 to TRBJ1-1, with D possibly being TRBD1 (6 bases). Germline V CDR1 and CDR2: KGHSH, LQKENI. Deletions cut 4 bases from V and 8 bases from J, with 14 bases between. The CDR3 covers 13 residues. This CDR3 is CASSRKQGQEAFF. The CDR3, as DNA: TGTGCCAGCTCACGGAAGCAGGGGCAGGAAGCTTTCTTT.

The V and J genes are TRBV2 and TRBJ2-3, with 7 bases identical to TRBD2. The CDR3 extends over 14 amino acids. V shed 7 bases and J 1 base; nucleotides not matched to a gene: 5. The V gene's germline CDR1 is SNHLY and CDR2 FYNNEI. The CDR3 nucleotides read TGTGCCAGCACCCCACGGGGGGGCACAGATACGCAGTATTTT. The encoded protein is CASTPRGGTDTQYF.

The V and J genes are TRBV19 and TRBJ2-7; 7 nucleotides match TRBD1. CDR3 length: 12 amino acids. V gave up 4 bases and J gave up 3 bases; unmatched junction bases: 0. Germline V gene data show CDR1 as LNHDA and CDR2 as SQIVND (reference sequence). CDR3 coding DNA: TGTGCCAGTAGTACAGGGGGCTACGAGCAGTACTTC. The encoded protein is CASSTGGYEQYF. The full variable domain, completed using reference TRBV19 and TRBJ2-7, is DGGITQSPKYLFRKEGQNVTLSCEQNLNHDAMYWYRQDPGQGLRLIYYSQIVNDFQKGDIAEGYSVSREKKESFPLTVTSAQKNPTAFYLCASSTGGYEQYFGPGTRLTVT.

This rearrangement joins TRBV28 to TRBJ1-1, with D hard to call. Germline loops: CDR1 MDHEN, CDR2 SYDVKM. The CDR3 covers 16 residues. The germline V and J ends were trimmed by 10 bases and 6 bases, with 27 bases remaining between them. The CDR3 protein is CATKPAGSNEFPEAFF. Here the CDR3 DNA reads TGTGCCACCAAACCTGCGGGGAGCAATGAATTCCCTGAAGCTTTCTTT.

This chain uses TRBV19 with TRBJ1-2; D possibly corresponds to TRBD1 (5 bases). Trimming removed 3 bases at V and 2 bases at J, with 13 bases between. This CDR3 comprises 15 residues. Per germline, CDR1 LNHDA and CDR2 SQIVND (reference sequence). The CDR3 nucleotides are TGTGCCAGTAGTATGGCTGGGGCCGGAAACTATGGCTACACCTTC. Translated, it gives CASSMAGAGNYGYTF.

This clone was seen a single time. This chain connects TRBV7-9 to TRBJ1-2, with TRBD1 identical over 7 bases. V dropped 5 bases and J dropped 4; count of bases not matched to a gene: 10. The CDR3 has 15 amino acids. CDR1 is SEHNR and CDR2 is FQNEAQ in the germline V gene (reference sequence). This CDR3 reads CASSVGDRLIYGYTF. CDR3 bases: TGTGCCAGCAGCGTAGGGGACAGACTCATCTATGGCTACACCTTC.

The CDR3 here is CASSQGWGGAGQPQHF. In nucleotides, the CDR3 is TGCGCCAGCAGCCAAGGCTGGGGAGGGGCCGGTCAGCCCCAGCATTTT. The chain uses TRBV4-1 and TRBJ1-5; maybe TRBD1 (5 bases). CDR1 is MGHRA and CDR2 is YSYEKL in the germline V gene. Trimming removed 1 base from V and 6 bases from J, with 16 bases in between. This CDR3 spans 16 amino acids.

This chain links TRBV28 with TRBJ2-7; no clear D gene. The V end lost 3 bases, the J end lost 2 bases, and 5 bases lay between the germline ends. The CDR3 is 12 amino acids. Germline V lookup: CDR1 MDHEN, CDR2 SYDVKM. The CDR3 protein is CASSFFTYEQYF. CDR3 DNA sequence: TGTGCCAGCAGTTTTTTTACCTACGAGCAGTACTTC.

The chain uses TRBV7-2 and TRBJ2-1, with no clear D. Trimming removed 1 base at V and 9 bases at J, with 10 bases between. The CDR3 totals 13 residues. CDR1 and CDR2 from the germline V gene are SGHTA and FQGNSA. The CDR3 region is CASSLEGMREQFF. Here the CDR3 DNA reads TGTGCCAGCAGCTTAGAGGGCATGCGTGAGCAGTTCTTC.

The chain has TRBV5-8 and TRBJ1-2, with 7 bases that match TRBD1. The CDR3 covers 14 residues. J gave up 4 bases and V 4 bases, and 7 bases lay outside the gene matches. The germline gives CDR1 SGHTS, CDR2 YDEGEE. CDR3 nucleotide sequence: TGTGCCAGCAGCCAGGACAGGATTTTCTATGGCTACACCTTC. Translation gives CASSQDRIFYGYTF.

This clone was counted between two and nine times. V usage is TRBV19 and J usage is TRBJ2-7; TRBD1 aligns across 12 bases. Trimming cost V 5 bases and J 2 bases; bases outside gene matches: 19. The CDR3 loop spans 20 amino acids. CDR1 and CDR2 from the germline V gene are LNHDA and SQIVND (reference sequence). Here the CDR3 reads CASSATSNTFGDRGPYEQYF. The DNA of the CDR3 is TGTGCCAGTAGTGCAACTTCAAACACCTTTGGGGACAGGGGGCCCTACGAGCAGTACTTC.

The CDR3 here is CASSVGLGGGWHEQYF. CDR3 bases: TGTGCCAGCAGCGTAGGATTGGGAGGCGGTTGGCACGAGCAGTACTTC. V and J are TRBV9 and TRBJ2-7, with D possibly being TRBD2 (6 bases). The germline V and J ends were trimmed by 0 bases and 5 bases, with 18 bases remaining between them. In germline, CDR1 is SGDLS, CDR2 YYNGEE. This CDR3 has 16 residues.

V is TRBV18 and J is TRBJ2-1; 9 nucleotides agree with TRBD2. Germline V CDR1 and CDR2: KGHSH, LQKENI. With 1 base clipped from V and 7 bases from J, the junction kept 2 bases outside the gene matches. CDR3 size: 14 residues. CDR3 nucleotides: TGTGCCAGCTCACCACTAGCGGGGGAGAATGAGCAGTTCTTC. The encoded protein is CASSPLAGENEQFF.